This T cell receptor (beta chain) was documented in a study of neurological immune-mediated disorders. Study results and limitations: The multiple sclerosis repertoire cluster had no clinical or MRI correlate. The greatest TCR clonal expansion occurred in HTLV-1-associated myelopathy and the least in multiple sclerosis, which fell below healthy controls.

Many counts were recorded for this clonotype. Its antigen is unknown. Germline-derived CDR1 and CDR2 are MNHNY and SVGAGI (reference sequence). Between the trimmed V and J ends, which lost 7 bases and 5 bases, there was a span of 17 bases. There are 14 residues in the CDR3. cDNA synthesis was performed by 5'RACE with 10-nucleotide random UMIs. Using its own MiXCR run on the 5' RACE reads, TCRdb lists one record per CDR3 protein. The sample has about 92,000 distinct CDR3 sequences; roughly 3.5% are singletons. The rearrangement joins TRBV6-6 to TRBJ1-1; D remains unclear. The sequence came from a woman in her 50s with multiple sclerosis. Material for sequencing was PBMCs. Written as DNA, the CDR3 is TGTGCCAGCACCAATTCCGTAACGGGGACTGAAGCTTTCTTT. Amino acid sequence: CASTNSVTGTEAFF.